The clone carrying this T cell receptor beta chain came up many times. Antigen: not known. The data were obtained in a study of CD8+CD57+ T cells in acquired aplastic anemia. V was pared by 3 bases and J by 1 base, with 6 bases between. The CDR3 loop spans 13 amino acids. Previously, flow cytometry had revealed CD8+CD57+ cell expansion in the patients chosen for sequencing. Genomic DNA was employed as the template in profiling TCR beta VDJ and CDR3. TCRdb analysed the reads with MiXCR anew, one entry per CDR3 protein. The table shows around 120,000 distinct CDR3 sequences, with approximately 40% occurring only once. Study-wide results and limits: A set of about 28 CD8+ CDR3 sequences was shared between patients and controls, and these sequences appeared highly expressed in patients.

This sequence originates from a human donor with aplastic anemia. The sequenced sample consisted of sorted CD4+, CD8+, or CD8+CD57+ T cells (not recorded which) from PBMCs. V and J are TRBV12-3 or TRBV12-4 and TRBJ1-1, with D hard to call. DNA for the CDR3: TGTGCCAGCAGTTTCGTCCCGAACACTGAAGCTTTCTTT. Translating gives CASSFVPNTEAFF.